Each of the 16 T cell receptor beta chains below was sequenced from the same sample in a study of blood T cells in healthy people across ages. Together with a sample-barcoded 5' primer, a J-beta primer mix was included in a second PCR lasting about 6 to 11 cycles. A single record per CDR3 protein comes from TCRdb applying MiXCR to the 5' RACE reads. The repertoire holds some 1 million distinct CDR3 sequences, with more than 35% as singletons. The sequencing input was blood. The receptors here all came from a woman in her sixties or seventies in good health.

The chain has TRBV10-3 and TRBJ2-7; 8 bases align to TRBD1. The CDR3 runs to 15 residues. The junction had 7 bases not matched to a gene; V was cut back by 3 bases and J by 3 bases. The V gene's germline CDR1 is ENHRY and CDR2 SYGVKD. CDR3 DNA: TGTGCCATCAGTGACTCGACAGGGGTGAGCTACGAGCAGTACTTC. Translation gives CAISDSTGVSYEQYF.

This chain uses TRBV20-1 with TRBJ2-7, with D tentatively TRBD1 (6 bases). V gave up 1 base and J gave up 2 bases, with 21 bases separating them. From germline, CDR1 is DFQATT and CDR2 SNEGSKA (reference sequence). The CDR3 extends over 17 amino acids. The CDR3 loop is CSARVPRWTADPYEQYF. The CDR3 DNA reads TGCAGTGCTAGAGTCCCCAGATGGACAGCCGATCCCTACGAGCAGTACTTC.

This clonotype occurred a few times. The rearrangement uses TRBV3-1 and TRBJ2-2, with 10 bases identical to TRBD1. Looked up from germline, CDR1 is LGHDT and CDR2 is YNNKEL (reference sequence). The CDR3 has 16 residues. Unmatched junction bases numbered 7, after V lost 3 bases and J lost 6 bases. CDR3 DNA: TGTGCCAGCAGCCAGGGACAGGGGTGGACCGCCGGGGAGCTGTTTTTT. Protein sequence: CASSQGQGWTAGELFF.

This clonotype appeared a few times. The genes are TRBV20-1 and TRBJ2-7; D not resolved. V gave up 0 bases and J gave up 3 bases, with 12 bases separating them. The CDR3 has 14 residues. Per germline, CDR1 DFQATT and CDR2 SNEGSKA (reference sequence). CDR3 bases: TGCAGTGCTAGAGATAAGTTTTTCATCTACGAGCAGTACTTC. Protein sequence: CSARDKFFIYEQYF.

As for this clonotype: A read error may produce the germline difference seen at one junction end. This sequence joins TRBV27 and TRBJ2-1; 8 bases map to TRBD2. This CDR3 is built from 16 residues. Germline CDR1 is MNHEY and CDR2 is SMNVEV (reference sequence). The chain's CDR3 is CASNPTPGGQSNGQFF. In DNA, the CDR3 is TGTGCCAGCAACCCAACTCCGGGGGGGCAGAGCAATGGGCAGTTCTTC.

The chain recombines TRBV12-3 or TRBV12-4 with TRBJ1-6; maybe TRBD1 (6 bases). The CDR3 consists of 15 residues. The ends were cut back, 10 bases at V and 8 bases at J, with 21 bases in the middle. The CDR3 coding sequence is TGTGCCACGCAGGGGAAAGGGGTTCGGGATTCACCCCTCCACTTT. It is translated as CATQGKGVRDSPLHF.

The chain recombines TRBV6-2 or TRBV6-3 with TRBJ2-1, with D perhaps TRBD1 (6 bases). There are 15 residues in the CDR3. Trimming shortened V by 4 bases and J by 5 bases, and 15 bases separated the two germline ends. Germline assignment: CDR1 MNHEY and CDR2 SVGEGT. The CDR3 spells CASSSRGGANNEQFF. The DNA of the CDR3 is TGTGCCAGCAGTTCCAGAGGGGGAGCGAACAATGAGCAGTTCTTC.

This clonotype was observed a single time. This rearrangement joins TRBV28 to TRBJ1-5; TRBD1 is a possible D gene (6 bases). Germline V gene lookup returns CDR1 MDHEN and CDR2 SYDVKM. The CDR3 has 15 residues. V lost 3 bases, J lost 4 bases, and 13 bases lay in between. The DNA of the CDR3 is TGTGCCAGCAGTTTGGGTGGACAGAGGAATCAGCCCCAGCATTTT. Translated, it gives CASSLGGQRNQPQHF.

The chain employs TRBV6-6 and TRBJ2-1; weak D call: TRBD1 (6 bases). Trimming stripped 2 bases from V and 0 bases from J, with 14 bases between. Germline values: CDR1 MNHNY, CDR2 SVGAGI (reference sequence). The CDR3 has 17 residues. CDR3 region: CASSYILTGSSYNEQFF. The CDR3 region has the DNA TGTGCCAGCAGTTACATCCTGACAGGTAGCTCCTACAATGAGCAGTTCTTC.

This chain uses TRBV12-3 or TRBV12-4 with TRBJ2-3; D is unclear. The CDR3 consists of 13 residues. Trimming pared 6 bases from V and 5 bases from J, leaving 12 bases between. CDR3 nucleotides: TGTGCCAGCAGCATATTTCGCGGAGATACGCAGTATTTT. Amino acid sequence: CASSIFRGDTQYF.

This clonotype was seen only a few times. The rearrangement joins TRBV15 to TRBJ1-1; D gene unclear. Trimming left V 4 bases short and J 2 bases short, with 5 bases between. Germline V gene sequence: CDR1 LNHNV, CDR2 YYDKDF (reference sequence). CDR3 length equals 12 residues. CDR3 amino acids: CATSTDNTEAFF. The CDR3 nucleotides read TGTGCCACCAGCACTGATAACACTGAAGCTTTCTTT.

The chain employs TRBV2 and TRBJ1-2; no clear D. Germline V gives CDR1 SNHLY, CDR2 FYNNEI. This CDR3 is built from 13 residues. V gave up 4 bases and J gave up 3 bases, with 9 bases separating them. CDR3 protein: CASSVSADYGYTF. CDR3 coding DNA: TGTGCCAGCAGTGTGTCGGCGGACTATGGCTACACCTTC. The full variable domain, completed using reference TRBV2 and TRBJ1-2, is EPEVTQTPSHQVTQMGQEVILRCVPISNHLYFYWYRQILGQKVEFLVSFYNNEISEKSEIFDDQFSVERPDGSNFTLKIRSTKLEDSAMYFCASSVSADYGYTFGSGTRLTVV.

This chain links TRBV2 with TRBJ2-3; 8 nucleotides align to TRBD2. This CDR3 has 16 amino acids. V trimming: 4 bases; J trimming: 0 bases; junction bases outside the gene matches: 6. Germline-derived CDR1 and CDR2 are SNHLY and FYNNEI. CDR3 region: CASSGPLAASTDTQYF. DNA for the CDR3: TGTGCCAGCAGTGGCCCACTAGCGGCTAGCACAGATACGCAGTATTTT.

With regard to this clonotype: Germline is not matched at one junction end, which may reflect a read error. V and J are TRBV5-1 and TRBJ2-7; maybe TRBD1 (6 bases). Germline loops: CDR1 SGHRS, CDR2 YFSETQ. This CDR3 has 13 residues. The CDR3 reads CAGSLEQGIGQYF. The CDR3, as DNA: TGCGCCGGCAGCTTGGAACAGGGAATAGGGCAGTACTTC.

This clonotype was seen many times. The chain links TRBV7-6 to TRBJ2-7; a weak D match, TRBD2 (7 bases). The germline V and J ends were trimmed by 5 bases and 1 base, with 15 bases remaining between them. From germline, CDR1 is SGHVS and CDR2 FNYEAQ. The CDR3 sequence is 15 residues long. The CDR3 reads CASSLRGGASYEQYF. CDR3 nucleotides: TGTGCCAGCAGCCTACGTGGGGGGGCGTCCTACGAGCAGTACTTC.

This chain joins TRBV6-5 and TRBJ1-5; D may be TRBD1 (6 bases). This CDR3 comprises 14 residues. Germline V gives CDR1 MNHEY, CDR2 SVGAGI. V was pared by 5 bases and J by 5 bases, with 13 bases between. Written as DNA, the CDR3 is TGTGCCAGCAGTCCGCGGACAGCTTATCAGCCCCAGCATTTT. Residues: CASSPRTAYQPQHF.